This is a list of T cell receptor beta chains from one sample in a study of T cells in Graves' hyperthyroidism and ophthalmopathy. TCRdb reprocessed the multiplex PCR reads via MiXCR and lists one record per CDR3 protein. The sample records about 350,000 distinct CDR3 sequences, approximately 15% being singletons. The sequencing input was blood. The receptor set was obtained from a woman in her twenties or thirties with Graves' hyperthyroidism. Both conserved end residues are part of each CDR3. The D gene is left open where the match is weak. The size field is filled for only some rows; it gives once, few, many or a size class.

TRBV29-1,TRBJ1-2,-,-,CSVAGRDYGYTF,TGCAGCGTTGCAGGGCGGGACTATGGCTACACCTTC
TRBV11-3,TRBJ2-1,many,TRBD1,CASSHGQGFRRFF,TGTGCCAGCAGCCATGGACAGGGGTTTCGTCGGTTCTTC
TRBV7-2,TRBJ2-3,many,-,CASCLEFRTDTQYF,TGTGCCAGCTGCTTAGAATTTCGCACAGATACGCAGTATTTT
TRBV20-1,TRBJ2-2,-,TRBD1,CSARGGTGSIGELFF,TGCAGTGCTAGAGGCGGGACAGGGTCCATCGGGGAGCTGTTTTTT
TRBV7-9,TRBJ2-7,-,TRBD1,CASSFFIGGTGGLYGSYEQYF,TGTGCCAGCAGCTTTTTTATCGGGGGGACAGGGGGGCTCTACGGCTCCTACGAGCAGTACTTC
TRBV20-1,TRBJ1-1,-,-,CSARDGQTTTNTEAFF,TGCAGTGCTAGAGATGGGCAGACCACAACTAACACTGAAGCTTTCTTT
TRBV12-3/TRBV12-4,TRBJ2-4,many,TRBD2,CASSLAGLENIQYF,TGTGCCAGCAGTTTAGCGGGACTAGAAAACATTCAGTACTTC
TRBV28,TRBJ1-1,many,TRBD1,CASSLTGMNTEAFF,TGTGCCAGCAGTTTGACAGGGATGAACACTGAAGCTTTCTTT
TRBV14,TRBJ2-2,-,TRBD1,CASSQNTGGTGELFF,TGTGCCAGCAGCCAAAATACAGGGGGCACCGGGGAGCTGTTTTTT
TRBV3-1,TRBJ1-6,few,TRBD1,CASSQKTGGDSPLHF,TGTGCCAGCAGCCAAAAAACAGGGGGCGATTCACCCCTCCACTTT
TRBV3-1,TRBJ2-7,-,-,CASSQVVTRQYF,TGTGCCAGCAGCCAAGTGGTTACGCGGCAGTACTTC
TRBV6-1,TRBJ2-7,-,TRBD1,CAIWTGDSYEQYF,TGTGCCATCTGGACAGGTGACTCCTACGAGCAGTACTTC
TRBV12-3/TRBV12-4,TRBJ2-5,-,-,CASSFRDFDETQYF,TGTGCCAGCAGTTTCCGGGATTTTGACGAGACCCAGTACTTC
TRBV28,TRBJ2-2,many,-,CASSLQGSNTGELFF,TGTGCCAGCAGTTTACAGGGTTCGAACACCGGGGAGCTGTTTTTT
TRBV28,TRBJ2-5,many,-,CATSTVTPQETQYF,TGTGCCACCTCGACAGTAACCCCCCAAGAGACCCAGTACTTC
TRBV11-1,TRBJ2-1,-,TRBD1,CASRPGTGMDEQFF,TGTGCCAGCAGGCCCGGGACAGGGATGGATGAGCAGTTCTTC
TRBV11-2,TRBJ2-7,few,-,CASSLEVDSELYEQYF,TGTGCCAGCAGCTTAGAAGTGGACTCTGAATTATACGAGCAGTACTTC
TRBV20-1,TRBJ1-1,many,-,CSARHGHMNTEAFF,TGCAGTGCCCGGCACGGACACATGAACACTGAAGCTTTCTTT
TRBV29-1,TRBJ1-1,-,-,CSVWANGNTEAFF,TGCAGCGTCTGGGCCAACGGTAACACTGAAGCTTTCTTT
TRBV12-3/TRBV12-4,TRBJ2-6,-,-,CASSLGQTSGANVLTF,TGTGCCAGCAGTCTCGGTCAAACCTCTGGGGCCAACGTCCTGACTTTC
TRBV11-2,TRBJ1-1,many,-,CASSLGPLREGVEDTEAFF,TGTGCCAGCAGCTTAGGTCCCCTCCGCGAGGGGGTGGAGGACACTGAAGCTTTCTTT
TRBV29-1,TRBJ1-4,few,-,CSGQLPNEKLFF,TGCAGCGGACAGCTGCCTAATGAAAAACTGTTTTTT
TRBV7-9,TRBJ2-4,few,-,CASSLEVAKNIQYF,TGTGCCAGCAGCTTGGAGGTAGCCAAAAACATTCAGTACTTC
TRBV28,TRBJ1-5,many,-,CASSARGGQPQHF,TGTGCCAGCAGTGCCAGGGGAGGACAGCCCCAGCATTTT
TRBV12-3/TRBV12-4,TRBJ1-1,many,-,CASNKQYLTEAFF,TGTGCCAGCAACAAACAGTACCTCACTGAAGCTTTCTTT
TRBV20-1,TRBJ1-5,-,-,CSARTDGHQPQHF,TGCAGTGCTAGAACCGACGGACATCAGCCCCAGCATTTT
TRBV11-2,TRBJ2-7,many,TRBD2,CASSLDSAGGGFYEQYF,TGTGCCAGCAGCTTAGATTCAGCGGGAGGGGGGTTCTACGAGCAGTACTTC
TRBV27,TRBJ2-7,many,TRBD2,CASSSPGLAAYEQYF,TGTGCCAGCAGTTCCCCGGGACTAGCGGCCTACGAGCAGTACTTC
TRBV20-1,TRBJ2-7,-,TRBD1,CSASRRQGALNEQYF,TGCAGTGCTAGCCGACGACAGGGGGCTTTGAACGAGCAGTACTTC